This T cell receptor beta chain was identified during a study of glioma-infiltrating T cells. The V gene's germline CDR1 is LNHDA and CDR2 SQIVND (reference sequence). The V end lost 7 bases, the J end lost 5 bases, and 18 bases lay between the germline ends. The CDR3 consists of 16 residues. This clonotype was observed many times. Its antigen is as yet unknown. Study-level results: Non-neoplastic patients had below-expected tissue-blood divergence, while all gliomas exceeded expectation.

TCR alpha and beta CDR3 regions were amplified from RNA using iRepertoire nested multiplex PCR. Tissue mRNA or PBMC total RNA, about 90-400 ng, went into one-step reverse transcription and amplification. TCRdb fed the multiplex PCR reads into MiXCR, producing one record per CDR3 protein. The table includes fewer than 200,000 distinct CDR3 sequences, around 30% detected once. This TCR came from a human donor with low-grade glioma or glioblastoma, undergoing nonglioma brain surgery, or in good health (not recorded which). The V gene is TRBV19, the J gene TRBJ1-6, with D perhaps matching TRBD1 (5 bases). Material for sequencing was glioma tissue, nonneoplastic brain tissue, or PBMCs (not recorded which). The CDR3 region has the DNA TGTGCCAGTAAGCAGGACACTATACGAGATAATTCACCCCTCCACTTT. Translating gives CASKQDTIRDNSPLHF.